This T cell receptor beta chain was sequenced in a study of vaccination and CD4 T cells after COVID-19. Study-wide context: The post-vaccine samples came a median 72 days after dose two (range 14 to 241).

CD4+ T cells that had been cultured provided DNA sequenced with the Oncomine TCR Beta short-read assay. Via MiXCR, TCRdb re-called the PCR reads, giving one row per CDR3 protein. Of 20,000 to 25,000 distinct CDR3 sequences listed, roughly three fifths are singletons. This CDR3 is 15 amino acids long. The germline V gene has CDR1 MNHNS and CDR2 SASEGT. V lost 6 bases to trimming and J lost 3 bases, with 17 bases between them. This clonotype turned up a few times. Antigen: not known. Study results and limitations: Convalescent participants were relatively few, and none had early post-infection timepoints studied.

As for treatment: approximately nine-day PBMC culture with coronavirus spike peptide pools or control peptides (ViraFEST assay). This chain uses TRBV6-1 with TRBJ1-2; D unclear. Material: CD4+ T cells from blood, cultured in vitro, obtained after SARS-CoV-2 vaccination. This clonotype was sampled from a human donor who received a COVID-19 vaccine. The CDR3 DNA sequence: TGTGCCAGCAGCCCGGTGGCGTCGACCCACTATGGCTACACCTTC. Protein product: CASSPVASTHYGYTF.